This T cell receptor (beta chain) was sequenced in a study of cytomegalovirus exposure and HLA in healthy donors. Study results and limitations: Among TCR beta chains, those listed as cytomegalovirus-associated numbered over 150. Across donors, most TCRs were seen rarely, yet some public ones were widespread. Subsequent analysis showed first-cohort TCR clusters tending to co-occur in 120 validation repertoires. The classifier, whose performance was assessed in both the original and validation cohorts, reportedly diagnosed cytomegalovirus status with high specificity and sensitivity.

This clone was detected only a few times. Its antigen is as yet unknown. Libraries were prepared by immunoSEQ multiplex PCR; TCRdb keeps only in-frame clonotypes and omits some of them. The profile shows approximately 160,000 clones, about 90% of them singletons. The sample taken for sequencing was PBMCs. The TCR comes from a woman aged 25 to 39 in good health and CMV-seronegative.

The CDR3 nucleotides read TGTGCCAGCAGCCAAGGACTAGCGGGAACCGGGGAGCTGTTTTTT. This encodes CASSQGLAGTGELFF. The J gene is TRBJ2-2, the V gene TRBV11-3; 12 bases agree with TRBD2. After removal of 5 bases from V and 5 bases from J, the junction contained 3 bases not matched to a gene. Germline V gene data show CDR1 as SGHNT and CDR2 as YENEEA. The CDR3 runs 15 residues.